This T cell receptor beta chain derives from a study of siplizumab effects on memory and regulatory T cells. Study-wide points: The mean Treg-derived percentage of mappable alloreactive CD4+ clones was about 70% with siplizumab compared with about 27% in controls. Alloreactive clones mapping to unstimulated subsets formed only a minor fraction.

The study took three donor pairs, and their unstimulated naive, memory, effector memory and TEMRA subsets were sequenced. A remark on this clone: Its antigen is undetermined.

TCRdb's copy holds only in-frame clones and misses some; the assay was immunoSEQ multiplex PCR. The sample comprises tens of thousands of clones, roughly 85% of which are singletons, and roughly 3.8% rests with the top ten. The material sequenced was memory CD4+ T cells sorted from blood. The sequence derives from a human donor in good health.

DNA for the CDR3: TGCGCCAGCAGCTCTGGGTCCTTAGGCTACGAGCAGTACTTC. Protein sequence: CASSSGSLGYEQYF. The rearrangement links TRBV5-1 to TRBJ2-7, with unresolved D. The CDR3 has 14 residues. Germline assignment: CDR1 SGHRS and CDR2 YFSETQ. Trimming shortened V by 3 bases and J by 3 bases, and 13 bases separated the two germline ends.